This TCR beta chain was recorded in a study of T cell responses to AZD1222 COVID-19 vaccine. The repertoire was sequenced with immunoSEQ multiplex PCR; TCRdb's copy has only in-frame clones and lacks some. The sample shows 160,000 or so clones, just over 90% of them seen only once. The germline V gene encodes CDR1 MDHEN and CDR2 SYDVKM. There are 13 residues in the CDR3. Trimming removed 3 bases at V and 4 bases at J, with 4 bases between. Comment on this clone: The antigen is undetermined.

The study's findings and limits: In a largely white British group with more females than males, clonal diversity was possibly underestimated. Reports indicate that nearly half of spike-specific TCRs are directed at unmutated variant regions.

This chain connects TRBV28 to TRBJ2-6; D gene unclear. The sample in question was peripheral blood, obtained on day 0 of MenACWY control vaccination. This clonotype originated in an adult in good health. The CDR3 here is CASSFAGANVLTF. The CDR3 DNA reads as TGTGCCAGCAGTTTCGCAGGGGCCAACGTCCTGACTTTC. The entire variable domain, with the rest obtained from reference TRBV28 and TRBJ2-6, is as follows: DVKVTQSSRYLVKRTGEKVFLECVQDMDHENMFWYRQDPGLGLRLIYFSYDVKMKEKGDIPEGYSVSREKKERFSLILESASTNQTSMYLCASSFAGANVLTFGAGSRLTVL.